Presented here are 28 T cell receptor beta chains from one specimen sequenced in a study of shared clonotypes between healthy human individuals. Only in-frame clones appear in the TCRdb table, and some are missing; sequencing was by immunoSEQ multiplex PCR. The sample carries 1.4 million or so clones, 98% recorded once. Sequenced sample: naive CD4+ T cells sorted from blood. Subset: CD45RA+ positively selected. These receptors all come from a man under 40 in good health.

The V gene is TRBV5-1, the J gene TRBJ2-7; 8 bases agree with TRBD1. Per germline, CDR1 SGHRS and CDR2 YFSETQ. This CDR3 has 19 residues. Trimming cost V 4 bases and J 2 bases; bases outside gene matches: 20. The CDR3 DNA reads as TGCGCCAGCAGCGCCCTACCGGGACAGGTTGGACAATTAACCTACGAGCAGTACTTC. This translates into CASSALPGQVGQLTYEQYF. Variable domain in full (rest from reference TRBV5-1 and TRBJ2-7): KAGVTQTPRYLIKTRGQQVTLSCSPISGHRSVSWYQQTPGQGLQFLFEYFSETQRNKGNFPGRFSGRQFSNSRSEMNVSTLELGDSALYLCASSALPGQVGQLTYEQYFGPGTRLTVT.

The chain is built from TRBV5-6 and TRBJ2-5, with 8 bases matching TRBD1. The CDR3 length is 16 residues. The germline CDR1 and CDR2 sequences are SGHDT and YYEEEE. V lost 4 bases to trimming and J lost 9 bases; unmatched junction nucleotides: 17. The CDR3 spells CASSRARTGSPWAQYF. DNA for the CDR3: TGTGCCAGCAGCAGGGCCAGGACAGGGTCCCCCTGGGCCCAGTACTTC.

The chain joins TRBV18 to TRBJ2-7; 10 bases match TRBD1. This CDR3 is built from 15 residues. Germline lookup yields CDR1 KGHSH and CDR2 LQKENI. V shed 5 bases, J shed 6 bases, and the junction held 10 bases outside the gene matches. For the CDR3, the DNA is TGTGCCAGCTCATTATCCGGGACAGGGGTCTCCGAGCAGTACTTC. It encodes CASSLSGTGVSEQYF.

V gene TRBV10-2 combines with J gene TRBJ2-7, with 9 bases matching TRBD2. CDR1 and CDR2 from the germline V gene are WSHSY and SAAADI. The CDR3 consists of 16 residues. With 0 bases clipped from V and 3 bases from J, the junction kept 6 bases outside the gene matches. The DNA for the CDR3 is TGCGCCAGCAGTGAGTCTACTAGCGGGTATTTCTACGAGCAGTACTTC. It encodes CASSESTSGYFYEQYF.

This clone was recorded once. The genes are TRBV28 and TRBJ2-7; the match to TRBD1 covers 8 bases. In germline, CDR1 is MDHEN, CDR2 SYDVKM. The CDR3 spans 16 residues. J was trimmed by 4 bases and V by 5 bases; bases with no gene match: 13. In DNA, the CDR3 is TGTGCCAGCAGTCGCCGCAGGGGGCTCTTATCTTACGAGCAGTACTTC. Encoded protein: CASSRRRGLLSYEQYF.

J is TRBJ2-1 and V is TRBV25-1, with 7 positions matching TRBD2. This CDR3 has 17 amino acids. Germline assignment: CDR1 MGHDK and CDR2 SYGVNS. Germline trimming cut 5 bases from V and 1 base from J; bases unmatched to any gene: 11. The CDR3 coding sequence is TGTGCCAGCAGTAATGATCGCGGGAGAGGGTCCTACAATGAGCAGTTCTTC. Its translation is CASSNDRGRGSYNEQFF.

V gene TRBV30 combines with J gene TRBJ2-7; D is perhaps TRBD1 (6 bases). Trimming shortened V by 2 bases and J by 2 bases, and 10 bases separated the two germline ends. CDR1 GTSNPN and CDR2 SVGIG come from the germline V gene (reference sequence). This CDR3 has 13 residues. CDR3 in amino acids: CAWSKGTTYEQYF. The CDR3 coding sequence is TGTGCCTGGAGTAAAGGGACAACCTACGAGCAGTACTTC.

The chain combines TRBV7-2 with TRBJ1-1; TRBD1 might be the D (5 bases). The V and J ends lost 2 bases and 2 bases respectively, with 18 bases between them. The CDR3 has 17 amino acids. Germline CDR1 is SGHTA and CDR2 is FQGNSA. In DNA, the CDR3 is TGTGCCAGCAGCTTACCCCGCGGACATTCCTCAAACACTGAAGCTTTCTTT. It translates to CASSLPRGHSSNTEAFF.

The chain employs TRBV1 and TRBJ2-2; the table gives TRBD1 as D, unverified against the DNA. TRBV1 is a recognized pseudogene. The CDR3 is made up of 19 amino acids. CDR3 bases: TGCACCAGCAGCCCGTACCCGGGACAGGGCGTTGCGAACACCGGGGAGCTGTTTTTT. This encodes CTSSPYPGQGVANTGELFF.

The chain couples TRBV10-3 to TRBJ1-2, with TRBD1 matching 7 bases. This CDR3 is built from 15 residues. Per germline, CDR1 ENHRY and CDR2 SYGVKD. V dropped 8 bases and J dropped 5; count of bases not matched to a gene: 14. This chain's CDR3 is CAIGQGVRSEYGYTF. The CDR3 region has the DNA TGTGCCATCGGGCAGGGGGTAAGGAGTGAGTATGGCTACACCTTC.

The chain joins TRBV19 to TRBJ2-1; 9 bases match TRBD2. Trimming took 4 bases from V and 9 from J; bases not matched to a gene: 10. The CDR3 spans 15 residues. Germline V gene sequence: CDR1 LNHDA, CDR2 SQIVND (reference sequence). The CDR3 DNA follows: TGTGCCAGTAGTAGCGGCGGGAGGGCCTTTGGTGAGCAGTTCTTC. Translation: CASSSGGRAFGEQFF.

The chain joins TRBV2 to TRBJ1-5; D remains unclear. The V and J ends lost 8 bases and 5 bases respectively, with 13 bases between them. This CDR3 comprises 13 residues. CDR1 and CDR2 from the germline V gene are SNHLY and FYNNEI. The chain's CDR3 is CASGQVGDQPQHF. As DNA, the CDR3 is TGTGCCAGCGGTCAGGTGGGTGATCAGCCCCAGCATTTT.

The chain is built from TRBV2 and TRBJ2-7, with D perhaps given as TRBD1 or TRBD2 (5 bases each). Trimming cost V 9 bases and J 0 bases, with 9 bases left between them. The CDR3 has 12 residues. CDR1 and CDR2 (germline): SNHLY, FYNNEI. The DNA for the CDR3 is TGTGCCAGGGGGGAGTCCTCCTACGAGCAGTACTTC. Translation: CARGESSYEQYF.

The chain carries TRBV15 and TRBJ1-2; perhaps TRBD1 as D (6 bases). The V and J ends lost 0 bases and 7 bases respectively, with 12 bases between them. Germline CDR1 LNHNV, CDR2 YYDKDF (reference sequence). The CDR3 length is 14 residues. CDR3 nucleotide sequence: TGTGCCACCAGCAGAGATAGGGGGGGCGGTGGCTACACCTTC. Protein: CATSRDRGGGGYTF.

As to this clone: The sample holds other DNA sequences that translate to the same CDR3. DNA of the CDR3: TGCGCCAGCAGCCTCAAGGAGACCCAGTACTTC. It translates to CASSLKETQYF. The chain couples TRBV5-1 to TRBJ2-5; D gene unclear. V dropped 4 bases and J dropped 5 bases, with 6 bases sitting between them. Germline loops: CDR1 SGHRS, CDR2 YFSETQ. There are 11 residues in the CDR3. Complete variable domain (other parts from reference TRBV5-1 and TRBJ2-5): KAGVTQTPRYLIKTRGQQVTLSCSPISGHRSVSWYQQTPGQGLQFLFEYFSETQRNKGNFPGRFSGRQFSNSRSEMNVSTLELGDSALYLCASSLKETQYFGPGTRLLVL.

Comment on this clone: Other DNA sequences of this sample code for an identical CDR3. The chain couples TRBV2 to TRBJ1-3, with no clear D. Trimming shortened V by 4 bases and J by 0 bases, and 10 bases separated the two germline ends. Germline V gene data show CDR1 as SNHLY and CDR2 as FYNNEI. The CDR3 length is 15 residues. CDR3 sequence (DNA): TGTGCCAGCAGTGCCGGGAGGGCCTCTGGAAACACCATATATTTT. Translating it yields CASSAGRASGNTIYF.

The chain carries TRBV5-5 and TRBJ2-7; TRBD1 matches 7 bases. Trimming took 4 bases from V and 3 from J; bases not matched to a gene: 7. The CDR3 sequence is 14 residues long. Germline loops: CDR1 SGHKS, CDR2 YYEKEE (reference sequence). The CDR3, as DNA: TGTGCCAGCAGCCACAACCGGGACAGCTACGAGCAGTACTTC. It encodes CASSHNRDSYEQYF.

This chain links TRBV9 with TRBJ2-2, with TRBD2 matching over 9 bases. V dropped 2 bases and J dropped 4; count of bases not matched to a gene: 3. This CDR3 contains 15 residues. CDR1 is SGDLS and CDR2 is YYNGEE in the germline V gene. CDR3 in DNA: TGTGCCAGCAGCGTTAGCGGGAGTCTCACCGGGGAGCTGTTTTTT. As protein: CASSVSGSLTGELFF.

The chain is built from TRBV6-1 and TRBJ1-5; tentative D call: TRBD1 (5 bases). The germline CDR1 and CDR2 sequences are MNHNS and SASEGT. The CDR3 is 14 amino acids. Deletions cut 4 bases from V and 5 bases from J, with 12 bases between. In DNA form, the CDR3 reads TGTGCCAGCAGTGGGAGCGGGGGGTATCAGCCCCAGCATTTT. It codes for CASSGSGGYQPQHF.

In nucleotides, the CDR3 is TGCGCCAGCAGTGACGGCTATGGCTACACCTTC. Its protein product is CASSDGYGYTF. The rearrangement uses TRBV10-1 and TRBJ1-2; D not resolved. Trimming shortened V by 3 bases and J by 4 bases, and 3 bases separated the two germline ends. This CDR3 is 11 amino acids long. Germline-derived CDR1 and CDR2 are WNHNN and SYGVQD (reference sequence).

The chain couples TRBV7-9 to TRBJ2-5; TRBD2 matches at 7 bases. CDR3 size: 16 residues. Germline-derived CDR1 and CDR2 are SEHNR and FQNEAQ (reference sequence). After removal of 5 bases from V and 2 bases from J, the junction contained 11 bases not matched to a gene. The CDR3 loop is CASSRQLSGKQETQYF. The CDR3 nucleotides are TGTGCCAGCAGCCGCCAGCTCAGCGGGAAGCAAGAGACCCAGTACTTC. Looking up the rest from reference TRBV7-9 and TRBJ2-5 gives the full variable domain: DTGVSQNPRHKITKRGQNVTFRCDPISEHNRLYWYRQTLGQGPEFLTYFQNEAQLEKSRLLSDRFSAERPKGSFSTLEIQRTEQGDSAMYLCASSRQLSGKQETQYFGPGTRLLVL.

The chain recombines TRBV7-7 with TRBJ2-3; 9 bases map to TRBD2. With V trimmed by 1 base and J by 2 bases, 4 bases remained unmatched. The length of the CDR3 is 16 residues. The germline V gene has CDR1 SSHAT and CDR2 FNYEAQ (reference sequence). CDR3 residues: CASSLGLAGTTDTQYF. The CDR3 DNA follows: TGTGCCAGCAGCTTAGGGCTAGCGGGAACCACAGATACGCAGTATTTT. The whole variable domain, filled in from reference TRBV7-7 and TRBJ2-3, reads GAGVSQSPRYKVTKRGQDVTLRCDPISSHATLYWYQQALGQGPEFLTYFNYEAQPDKSGLPSDRFSAERPEGSISTLTIQRTEQRDSAMYRCASSLGLAGTTDTQYFGPGTRLTVL.

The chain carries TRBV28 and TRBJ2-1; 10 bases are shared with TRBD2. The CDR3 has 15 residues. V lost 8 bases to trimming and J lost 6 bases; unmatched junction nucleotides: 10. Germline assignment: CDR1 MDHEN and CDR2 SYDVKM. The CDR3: CASPRAGGYGNEQFF. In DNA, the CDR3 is TGTGCCAGCCCGAGAGCGGGAGGGTACGGCAATGAGCAGTTCTTC.

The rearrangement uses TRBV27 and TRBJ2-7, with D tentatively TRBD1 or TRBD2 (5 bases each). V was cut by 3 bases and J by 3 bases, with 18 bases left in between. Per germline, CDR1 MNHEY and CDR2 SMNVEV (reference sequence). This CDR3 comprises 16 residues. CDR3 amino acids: CASSFGAGSILYEQYF. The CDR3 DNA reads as TGTGCCAGCAGTTTCGGGGCAGGGAGTATACTCTACGAGCAGTACTTC.

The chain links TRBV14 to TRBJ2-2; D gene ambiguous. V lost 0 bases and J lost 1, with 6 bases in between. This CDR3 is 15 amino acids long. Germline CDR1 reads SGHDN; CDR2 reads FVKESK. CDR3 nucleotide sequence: TGTGCCAGCAGCCAAGAGATTAGGAACACCGGGGAGCTGTTTTTT. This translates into CASSQEIRNTGELFF.

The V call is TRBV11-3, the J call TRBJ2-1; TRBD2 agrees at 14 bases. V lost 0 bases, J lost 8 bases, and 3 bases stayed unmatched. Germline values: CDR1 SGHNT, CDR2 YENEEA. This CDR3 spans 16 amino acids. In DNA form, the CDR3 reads TGTGCCAGCAGCTTAGAGGGACTAGCGGGAGTGCATGAGCAGTTCTTC. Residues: CASSLEGLAGVHEQFF.

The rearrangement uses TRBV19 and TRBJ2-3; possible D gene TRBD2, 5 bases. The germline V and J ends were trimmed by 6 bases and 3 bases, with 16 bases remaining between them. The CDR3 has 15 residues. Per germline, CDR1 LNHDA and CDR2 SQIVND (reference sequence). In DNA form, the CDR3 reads TGTGCCAGTAGCTCCCGGGTTGGGAGTACAGATACGCAGTATTTT. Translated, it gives CASSSRVGSTDTQYF.

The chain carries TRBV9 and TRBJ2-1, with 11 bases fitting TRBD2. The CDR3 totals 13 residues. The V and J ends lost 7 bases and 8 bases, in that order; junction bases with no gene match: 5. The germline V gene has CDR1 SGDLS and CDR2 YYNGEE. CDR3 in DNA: TGTGCCAGCGCTACTAGCGGGAGTGATGAGCAGTTCTTC. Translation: CASATSGSDEQFF.